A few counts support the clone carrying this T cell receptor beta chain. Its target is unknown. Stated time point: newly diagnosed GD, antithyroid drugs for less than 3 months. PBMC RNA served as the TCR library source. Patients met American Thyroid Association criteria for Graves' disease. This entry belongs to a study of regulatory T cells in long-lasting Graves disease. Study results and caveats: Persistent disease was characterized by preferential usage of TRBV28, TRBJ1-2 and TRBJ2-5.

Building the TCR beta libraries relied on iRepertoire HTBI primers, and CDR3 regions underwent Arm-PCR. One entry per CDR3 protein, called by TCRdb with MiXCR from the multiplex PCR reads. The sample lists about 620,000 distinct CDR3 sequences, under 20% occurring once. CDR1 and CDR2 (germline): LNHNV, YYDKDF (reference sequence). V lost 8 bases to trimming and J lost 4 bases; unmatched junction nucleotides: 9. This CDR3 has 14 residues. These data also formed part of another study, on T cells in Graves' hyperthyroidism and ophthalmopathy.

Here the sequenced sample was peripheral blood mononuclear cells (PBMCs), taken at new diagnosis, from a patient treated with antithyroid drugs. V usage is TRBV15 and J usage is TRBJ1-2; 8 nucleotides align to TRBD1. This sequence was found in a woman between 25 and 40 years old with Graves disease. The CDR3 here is CATSPQGASYGYTF. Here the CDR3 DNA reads TGTGCCACCTCCCCCCAGGGGGCCTCCTATGGCTACACCTTC. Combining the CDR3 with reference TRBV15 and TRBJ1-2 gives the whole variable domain DAMVIQNPRYQVTQFGKPVTLSCSQTLNHNVMYWYQQKSSQAPKLLFHYYDKDFNNEADTPDNFQSRRPNTSFCFLDIRSPGLGDTAMYLCATSPQGASYGYTFGSGTRLTVV.